This T cell receptor beta chain was sequenced in a study of a mutant IDH1 vaccine in newly diagnosed glioma. The time point was: baseline, week 1 (first vaccination visit). The treatment is: pre-vaccination baseline after standard-of-care therapy. Using immunoSEQ multiplex PCR, the repertoire was profiled, and TCRdb retains in-frame clones only, with some absent. This table holds 75,000 to 100,000 clones, approximately 80% found once. The sample in question was PBMCs, obtained from a glioma patient treated with radiotherapy, temozolomide or both. The TCR comes from a man between 40 and 49 years old with glioma. Some clones in this sample may be carry-over from other donors' samples.

CDR3 loop: CASTSGPLNTGELFF. CDR3 nucleotides: TGTGCCAGCACTTCCGGCCCTTTGAACACCGGGGAGCTGTTTTTT. The V call is TRBV6-6, the J call TRBJ2-2; the D is unclear. The CDR3 totals 15 residues. Trimming shortened V by 7 bases and J by 1 base, and 13 bases separated the two germline ends. CDR1 MNHNY and CDR2 SVGAGI come from the germline V gene (reference sequence).